The T cell receptor beta chain under discussion was sequenced for a study of blood T cell repertoires in COVID-19. Study-level background: Acute and convalescent COVID-19 specimens originated in the United States, Italy and Spain. The analysed material was cDNA or gDNA that came from T cells, B-cell-depleted T cells, or PBMCs.

How the authors handled the data: Using reference gene primer amplification, nucleated cell counts were estimated. Libraries were prepared by immunoSEQ multiplex PCR; TCRdb keeps only in-frame clonotypes and omits some of them. V, J and clone size are taken as reported in that table, and D and trimming were inferred from the DNA itself. This table holds around 380,000 clones, approximately 77% found once. CDR1 and CDR2 (germline): ENHRY, SYGVKD. This CDR3 comprises 16 residues. With V trimmed by 10 bases and J by 4 bases, 11 bases remained unmatched. Specimen: peripheral blood. The rearrangement links TRBV10-3 to TRBJ1-5; 12 bases line up with TRBD1. This clonotype originated in a human donor with acute or convalescent COVID-19. The donor label of this sample is uncertain. The CDR3 reads CATSGTGGDRNQPQHF. The CDR3 DNA follows: TGTGCCACCTCCGGGACAGGGGGCGATAGGAATCAGCCCCAGCATTTT.